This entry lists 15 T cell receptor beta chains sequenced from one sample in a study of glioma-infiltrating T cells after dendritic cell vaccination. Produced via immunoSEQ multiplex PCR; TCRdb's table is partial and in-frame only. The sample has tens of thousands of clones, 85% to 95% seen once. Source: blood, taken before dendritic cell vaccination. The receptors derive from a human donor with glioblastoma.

The CDR3 region is CASSEQGGLNTEAFF. The CDR3 coding sequence is TGTGCCAGCAGTGAACAGGGAGGGTTGAACACTGAAGCTTTCTTT. This chain uses TRBV6-4 with TRBJ1-1; maybe TRBD1 (6 bases). CDR3 size: 15 residues. The germline V gene has CDR1 MRHNA and CDR2 SNTAGT. V was shortened by 3 bases and J by 0 bases, with 11 bases between the two germline ends.

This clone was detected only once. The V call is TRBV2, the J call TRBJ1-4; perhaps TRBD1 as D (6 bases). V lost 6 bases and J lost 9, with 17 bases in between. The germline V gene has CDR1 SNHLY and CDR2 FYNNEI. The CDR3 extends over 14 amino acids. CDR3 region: CASSGGGGLKKLFF. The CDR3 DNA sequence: TGTGCCAGCAGCGGTGGGGGGGGCCTAAAAAAACTGTTTTTT. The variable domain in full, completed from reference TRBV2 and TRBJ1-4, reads EPEVTQTPSHQVTQMGQEVILRCVPISNHLYFYWYRQILGQKVEFLVSFYNNEISEKSEIFDDQFSVERPDGSNFTLKIRSTKLEDSAMYFCASSGGGGLKKLFFGSGTQLSVL.

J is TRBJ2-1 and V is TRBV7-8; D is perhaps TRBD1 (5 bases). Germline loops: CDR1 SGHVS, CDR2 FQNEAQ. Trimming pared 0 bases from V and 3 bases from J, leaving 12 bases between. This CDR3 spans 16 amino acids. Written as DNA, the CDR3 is TGTGCCAGCAGCTTAGCGGTACAGGAATTCTACAATGAGCAGTTCTTC. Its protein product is CASSLAVQEFYNEQFF.

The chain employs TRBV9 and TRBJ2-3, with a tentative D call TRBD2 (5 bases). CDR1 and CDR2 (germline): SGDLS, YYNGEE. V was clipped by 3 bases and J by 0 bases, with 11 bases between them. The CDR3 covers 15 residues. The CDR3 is CASSASTGSTDTQYF. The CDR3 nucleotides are TGTGCCAGCAGCGCCTCGACGGGGAGCACAGATACGCAGTATTTT.

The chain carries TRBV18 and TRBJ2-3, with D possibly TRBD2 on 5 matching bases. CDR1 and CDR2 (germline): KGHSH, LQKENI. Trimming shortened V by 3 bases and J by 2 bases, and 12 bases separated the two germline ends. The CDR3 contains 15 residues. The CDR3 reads CASSPVALATDTQYF. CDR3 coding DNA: TGTGCCAGCTCACCCGTAGCGCTGGCCACAGATACGCAGTATTTT.

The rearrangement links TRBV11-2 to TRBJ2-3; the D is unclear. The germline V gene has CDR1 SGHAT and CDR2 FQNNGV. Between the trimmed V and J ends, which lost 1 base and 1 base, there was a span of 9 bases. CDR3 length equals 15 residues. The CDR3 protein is CASSLVRLRTDTQYF. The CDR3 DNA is TGTGCCAGCAGCTTAGTCCGGTTGCGCACAGATACGCAGTATTTT. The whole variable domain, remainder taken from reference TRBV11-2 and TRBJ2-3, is EAGVAQSPRYKIIEKRQSVAFWCNPISGHATLYWYQQILGQGPKLLIQFQNNGVVDDSQLPKDRFSAERLKGVDSTLKIQPAKLEDSAVYLCASSLVRLRTDTQYFGPGTRLTVL.

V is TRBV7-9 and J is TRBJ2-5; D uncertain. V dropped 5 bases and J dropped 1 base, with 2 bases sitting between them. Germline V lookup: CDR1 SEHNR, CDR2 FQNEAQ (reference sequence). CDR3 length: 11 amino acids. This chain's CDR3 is CASSLQETQYF. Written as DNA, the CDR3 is TGTGCCAGCAGCCTCCAAGAGACCCAGTACTTC.

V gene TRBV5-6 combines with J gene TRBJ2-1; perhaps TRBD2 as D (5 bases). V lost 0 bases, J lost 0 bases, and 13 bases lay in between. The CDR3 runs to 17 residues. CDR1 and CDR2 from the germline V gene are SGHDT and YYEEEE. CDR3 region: CASSLAVWGVSYNEQFF. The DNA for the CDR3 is TGTGCCAGCAGCTTGGCTGTATGGGGAGTCTCCTACAATGAGCAGTTCTTC.

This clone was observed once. CDR3 coding DNA: TGTGCCAGCAGCTTAGTTCCAGTGGAGAGCTCCTACGAGCAGTACTTC. Translation: CASSLVPVESSYEQYF. This chain links TRBV7-2 with TRBJ2-7, with no clear D. Germline values: CDR1 SGHTA, CDR2 FQGNSA. CDR3 length: 16 amino acids. V lost 1 base and J lost 0, with 13 bases in between.

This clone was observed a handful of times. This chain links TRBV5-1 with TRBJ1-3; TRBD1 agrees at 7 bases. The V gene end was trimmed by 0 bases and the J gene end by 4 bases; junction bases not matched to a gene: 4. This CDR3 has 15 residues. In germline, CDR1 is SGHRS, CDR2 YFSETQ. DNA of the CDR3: TGCGCCAGCAGCTTGGCCCGACAGGGCGGAAACACCATATATTTT. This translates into CASSLARQGGNTIYF.

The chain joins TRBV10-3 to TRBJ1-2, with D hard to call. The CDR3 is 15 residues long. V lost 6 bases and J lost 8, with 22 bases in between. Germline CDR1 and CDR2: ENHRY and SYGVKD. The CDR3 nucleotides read TGTGCCATCAGCGCCACCCGGAGCGGTACTAAGGGCTACACCTTC. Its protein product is CAISATRSGTKGYTF.

CDR3 region: CASSYQENYEQYF. Here the CDR3 DNA reads TGTGCCAGCAGTTACCAAGAGAACTACGAGCAGTACTTC. The chain recombines TRBV6-6 with TRBJ2-7, with D uncertain. CDR1 and CDR2 from the germline V gene are MNHNY and SVGAGI (reference sequence). Trimming pared 2 bases from V and 3 bases from J, leaving 8 bases between. CDR3 size: 13 residues.

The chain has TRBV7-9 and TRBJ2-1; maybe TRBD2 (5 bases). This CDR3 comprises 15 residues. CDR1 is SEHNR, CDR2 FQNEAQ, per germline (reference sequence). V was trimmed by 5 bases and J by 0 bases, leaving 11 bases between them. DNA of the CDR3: TGTGCCAGCAGCCCCGCGGGTCTCTCCTACAATGAGCAGTTCTTC. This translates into CASSPAGLSYNEQFF. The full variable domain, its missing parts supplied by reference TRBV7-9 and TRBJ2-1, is DTGVSQNPRHKITKRGQNVTFRCDPISEHNRLYWYRQTLGQGPEFLTYFQNEAQLEKSRLLSDRFSAERPKGSFSTLEIQRTEQGDSAMYLCASSPAGLSYNEQFFGPGTRLTVL.

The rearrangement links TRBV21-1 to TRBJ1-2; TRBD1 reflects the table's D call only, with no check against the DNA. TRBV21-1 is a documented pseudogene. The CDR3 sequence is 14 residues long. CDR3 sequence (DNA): TGTGCCAGCAGCGGCGACAGGGGGGACTATGGCTACACCTTC. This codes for CASSGDRGDYGYTF.

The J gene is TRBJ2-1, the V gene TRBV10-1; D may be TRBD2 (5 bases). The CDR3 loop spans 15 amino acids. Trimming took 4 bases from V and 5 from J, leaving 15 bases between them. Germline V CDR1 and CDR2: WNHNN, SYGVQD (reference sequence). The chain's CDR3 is CASSAGAGRNNEQFF. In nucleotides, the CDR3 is TGCGCCAGCAGTGCGGGTGCGGGTCGAAACAATGAGCAGTTCTTC.